These 16 T cell receptor beta chains originate from one sample sequenced in a study of shared clonotypes between healthy human individuals. Terminally differentiated effector memory CD45RA+ cells were excluded from the naive CD8 cells, which were CD45RO-negative and positively selected for CCR7. The repertoire was sequenced with immunoSEQ multiplex PCR; TCRdb's copy has only in-frame clones and lacks some. The sample includes some 2 million clones, 85% to 95% of them seen just once. Sequenced input: naive CD8+ T cells sorted from blood. Source of these receptors: a man younger than 30 in good health.

This clone appeared once. The chain links TRBV4-1 to TRBJ2-1; 9 bases align to TRBD2. V was pared by 4 bases and J by 4 bases, with 5 bases of the junction left unmatched. Germline V gives CDR1 MGHRA, CDR2 YSYEKL. The CDR3 totals 15 residues. CDR3 sequence reads: CASSPVSGSYNEQFF. CDR3 bases: TGCGCCAGCAGCCCGGTTAGCGGGAGTTACAATGAGCAGTTCTTC.

This chain connects TRBV5-1 to TRBJ2-2, with D uncertain. With 0 bases removed from V and 7 bases from J, the gap between germline ends came to 4 bases. CDR3 length: 12 residues. Looked up from germline, CDR1 is SGHRS and CDR2 is YFSETQ. CDR3 coding DNA: TGCGCCAGCAGCTTGGATGTCGGGGAGCTGTTTTTT. Protein sequence: CASSLDVGELFF.

The count of this clone is one. The chain carries TRBV7-2 and TRBJ2-7; D gene uncertain. The CDR3 is made up of 13 amino acids. V lost 5 bases to trimming and J lost 1 base, with 9 bases between them. Per germline, CDR1 SGHTA and CDR2 FQGNSA. In nucleotides, the CDR3 is TGTGCCAGCAGCCTCCTGGGGTCCTACGAGCAGTACTTC. This encodes CASSLLGSYEQYF.

The DNA for the CDR3 is TGTGCCAGCAGTGACCTCGCTGAAGGGGAGAGCTATGGCTACACCTTC. Encoded protein: CASSDLAEGESYGYTF. This chain connects TRBV6-1 to TRBJ1-2; D may be TRBD1 (5 bases). The length of the CDR3 is 16 residues. Between the trimmed V and J ends, which lost 3 bases and 4 bases, there was a span of 18 bases. The germline V gene has CDR1 MNHNS and CDR2 SASEGT.

The V and J genes are TRBV5-1 and TRBJ1-1; possible D gene TRBD1, 5 bases. CDR1 SGHRS and CDR2 YFSETQ come from the germline V gene. V lost 1 base and J lost 3, with 10 bases in between. This CDR3 region has 14 residues. The CDR3 sequence: CASSLRGRHTEAFF. The CDR3 DNA is TGCGCCAGCAGCTTGCGGGGGAGGCACACTGAAGCTTTCTTT.

The chain employs TRBV11-2 and TRBJ2-2, with TRBD2 matching 7 bases. V was pared by 3 bases and J by 5 bases, with 18 bases of the junction left unmatched. The CDR3 has 19 amino acids. Germline V gives CDR1 SGHAT, CDR2 FQNNGV. CDR3: CASSFPSWEASGLTGELFF. The DNA of the CDR3 is TGTGCCAGCAGCTTCCCGAGCTGGGAAGCTAGCGGACTGACCGGGGAGCTGTTTTTT.

The chain employs TRBV13 and TRBJ2-7; 11 bases fit TRBD2. Germline V gives CDR1 PRHDT, CDR2 FYEKMQ (reference sequence). V lost 5 bases to trimming and J lost 3 bases; unmatched junction nucleotides: 9. The CDR3 covers 16 residues. The chain's CDR3 is CASSQSLTSGVYEQYF. As DNA, the CDR3 is TGTGCCAGCAGCCAAAGCCTGACTAGCGGGGTCTACGAGCAGTACTTC.

The chain combines TRBV7-9 with TRBJ2-7, with 10 nucleotides matching TRBD1. The CDR3 runs to 15 residues. After removal of 3 bases from V and 0 bases from J, the junction contained 2 bases not matched to a gene. Per the germline V gene, CDR1 is SEHNR and CDR2 is FQNEAQ (reference sequence). The CDR3 DNA is TGTGCCAGCAGCTTCCGGGACAGGGGCTCCTACGAGCAGTACTTC. Translation: CASSFRDRGSYEQYF.

This sequence joins TRBV5-1 and TRBJ2-3; D remains unclear. Deletions cut 0 bases from V and 10 bases from J, with 15 bases between. The CDR3 spans 14 residues. The germline V gene has CDR1 SGHRS and CDR2 YFSETQ. This CDR3 is CASSLEAPRIAQYF. The CDR3 region has the DNA TGCGCCAGCAGCTTGGAGGCCCCGAGAATAGCGCAGTATTTT.

This chain joins TRBV5-1 and TRBJ2-1; possibly TRBD2 for D (6 bases). The CDR3 is 17 residues long. Trimming shortened V by 3 bases and J by 2 bases, and 18 bases separated the two germline ends. Germline V gives CDR1 SGHRS, CDR2 YFSETQ. CDR3 loop: CASSYRTGGPTYNEQFF. The CDR3 DNA sequence: TGCGCCAGCAGCTACCGCACCGGGGGACCTACCTACAATGAGCAGTTCTTC.

About this clone: Other DNA sequences from this sample encode an identical CDR3 as well. The chain links TRBV27 to TRBJ1-5; weak D call: TRBD1 (5 bases). The V gene's germline CDR1 is MNHEY and CDR2 SMNVEV (reference sequence). The CDR3 covers 14 residues. Trimming cost V 2 bases and J 5 bases, with 10 bases left between them. The CDR3 sequence is CASSLAGTHQPQHF. CDR3 in DNA: TGTGCCAGCAGTTTAGCTGGGACGCATCAGCCCCAGCATTTT.

This rearrangement joins TRBV7-6 to TRBJ2-7; 7 positions match TRBD2. This CDR3 has 15 amino acids. Germline loops: CDR1 SGHVS, CDR2 FNYEAQ. V shed 5 bases, J shed 0 bases, and the junction held 7 bases outside the gene matches. CDR3 coding DNA: TGTGCCAGCAGCGCCCGGGGCGGGAGCTCCTACGAGCAGTACTTC. Protein product: CASSARGGSSYEQYF.

This clone was counted between two and nine times. V and J are TRBV6-4 and TRBJ1-2; no firm D call. This CDR3 has 11 amino acids. With 0 bases removed from V and 11 bases from J, the gap between germline ends came to 7 bases. CDR1 is MRHNA and CDR2 is SNTAGT in the germline V gene. The CDR3, as DNA: TGTGCCAGCAGTGACTCCGTGACATACACCTTC. Amino acid sequence: CASSDSVTYTF.

The rearrangement links TRBV19 to TRBJ2-7; D tentatively reads TRBD1 or TRBD2 (5 bases each). This CDR3 has 15 residues. Germline V CDR1 and CDR2: LNHDA, SQIVND (reference sequence). Trimming shortened V by 2 bases and J by 4 bases, and 15 bases separated the two germline ends. Here the CDR3 DNA reads TGTGCCAGTAGTATAACCGCCCTGGGGGTTTACGAGCAGTACTTC. Translated, it gives CASSITALGVYEQYF.

The chain has TRBV30 and TRBJ2-7; 13 bases map to TRBD2. Germline values: CDR1 GTSNPN, CDR2 SVGIG (reference sequence). This CDR3 spans 17 amino acids. Trimming at V came to 4 bases and at J to 5 bases, leaving 14 bases not matched to a gene. Here the CDR3 reads CAWNGAPLAGGSHEQYF. For the CDR3, the DNA is TGTGCCTGGAACGGGGCTCCACTAGCGGGAGGGTCCCACGAGCAGTACTTC.

V gene TRBV13 combines with J gene TRBJ1-5; D may be TRBD1 (5 bases). The CDR3 spans 16 residues. Trimming took off 5 bases at V and 1 base at J, with 15 bases between the two ends. The germline CDR1 and CDR2 sequences are PRHDT and FYEKMQ (reference sequence). The CDR3 DNA sequence: TGTGCCAGCAGCACGGGACCGCCAAACAGCAATCAGCCCCAGCATTTT. This sequence encodes CASSTGPPNSNQPQHF.